Listed below are T cell receptor beta chains from one sample, sequenced in a study of blood T cell repertoires in COVID-19. TCRdb keeps only in-frame clones here, not all; method: immunoSEQ multiplex PCR. This repertoire shows about 160,000 clones, about 81% found once; its top ten account for under 13%. The sequencing sample was made of peripheral blood. Every receptor here comes from a human donor in a cohort sampled during active COVID-19. Both conserved end residues are part of each CDR3. The order of the fields is V gene, D gene, J gene, clone size, CDR3 protein, CDR3 DNA. D genes are given only for firm matches. Not all rows give a size; the values are once, few, many and, for expanded clones, a class.

TRBV19	TRBD1	TRBJ1-2	NA	CASSIRQGRDYGYTF	TGTGCCAGTAGTATTCGACAGGGGAGGGACTATGGCTACACCTTC
TRBV7-8	NA	TRBJ2-2	NA	CASNPQPGSGELFF	TGTGCCAGCAATCCCCAGCCGGGGAGCGGGGAGCTGTTTTTT
TRBV13	TRBD2	TRBJ2-3	NA	CASSEKSSGGPYTDTQYF	TGTGCCAGCAGCGAGAAGTCTAGCGGGGGCCCTTACACAGATACGCAGTATTTT
TRBV10-1	TRBD1	TRBJ1-1	NA	CATLGQWDTEAFF	TGCGCCACCCTGGGACAGTGGGACACTGAAGCTTTCTTT
TRBV5-6	NA	TRBJ2-3	NA	CASSLTGTDTQYF	TGTGCCAGCAGCTTGACAGGCACAGATACGCAGTATTTT
TRBV10-2	NA	TRBJ1-1	NA	CASSEVARVLTEAFF	TGCGCCAGCAGTGAGGTGGCCAGGGTTCTCACTGAAGCTTTCTTT
TRBV18	NA	TRBJ2-1	NA	CASSPDREQFF	TGTGCCAGCTCACCTGACAGGGAGCAGTTCTTC
TRBV4-1	NA	TRBJ2-3	NA	CASRGTGPDTQYF	TGCGCCAGCAGAGGTACAGGGCCAGATACGCAGTATTTT
TRBV4-3	NA	TRBJ2-1	NA	CASSLELGSYNEQFF	TGCGCCAGCAGCCTCGAGCTAGGCTCCTACAATGAGCAGTTCTTC
TRBV12-5	NA	TRBJ2-5	NA	CASGPAGNQETQYF	TGTGCTAGTGGTCCCGCCGGGAACCAAGAGACCCAGTACTTC
TRBV3-1/TRBV3-2	NA	TRBJ2-7	NA	CASSQGLAFSYEQYF	TGTGCCAGCAGCCAAGGGTTAGCCTTCTCCTACGAGCAGTACTTC
TRBV5-1	NA	TRBJ1-2	NA	CASSLAVFYGYTF	TGCGCCAGCAGCTTGGCCGTCTTCTATGGCTACACCTTC
TRBV5-1	NA	TRBJ1-1	NA	CASSPRRGGMNTEAFF	TGCGCCAGCAGCCCACGGCGGGGGGGAATGAACACTGAAGCTTTCTTT
TRBV18	NA	TRBJ1-2	NA	CASSPGQFYGYTF	TGTGCCAGCTCACCAGGGCAGTTCTATGGCTACACCTTC
TRBV3-1/TRBV3-2	NA	TRBJ1-5	NA	CASSPNVGGSSQPQHF	TGTGCCAGCAGCCCCAACGTCGGGGGATCCAGTCAGCCCCAGCATTTT
TRBV4-1	NA	TRBJ2-7	NA	CASSQVYLQGRSYPSYEQYF	TGCGCCAGCAGCCAAGTGTACCTACAGGGACGATCCTATCCTTCCTACGAGCAGTACTTC
TRBV7-2	NA	TRBJ1-2	NA	CASSGRTGANYGYTF	TGTGCCAGCAGCGGTCGGACGGGGGCTAACTATGGCTACACCTTC
TRBV11-2	TRBD1	TRBJ2-2	NA	CASSRPVGQTTAGELFF	TGTGCCAGCAGCCGTCCTGTGGGACAGACCACTGCCGGGGAGCTGTTTTTT
TRBV11-2	NA	TRBJ2-7	once	CASSKQGSREQYF	TGTGCCAGCAGCAAACAGGGTTCTCGCGAGCAGTACTTC
TRBV5-6	TRBD2	TRBJ2-7	NA	CASSFSGSEQYF	TGTGCCAGCAGCTTTAGCGGGAGCGAGCAGTACTTC
TRBV30	NA	TRBJ1-5	NA	CAWSAAGQQPQHF	TGTGCCTGGAGCGCCGCGGGTCAACAGCCCCAGCATTTT
TRBV4-3	NA	TRBJ1-6	NA	CASSQARGSIRNSPLHF	TGCGCCAGCAGCCAGGCCCGGGGGTCGATAAGAAATTCACCCCTCCACTTT
TRBV25-1	TRBD2	TRBJ2-1	NA	CASSASSRTSGGVEQFF	TGTGCCAGCAGTGCTTCGTCGCGGACTAGCGGGGGGGTTGAGCAGTTCTTC
TRBV6-6	TRBD1	TRBJ2-6	NA	CASSPSRDSIWANVLTF	TGTGCCAGCAGTCCCTCCCGGGACAGCATTTGGGCCAACGTCCTGACTTTC
TRBV25-1	NA	TRBJ1-4	NA	CASGWGGAREKLFF	TGTGCCAGCGGCTGGGGGGGGGCCCGTGAAAAACTGTTTTTT
TRBV4-3	TRBD1	TRBJ2-7	NA	CASDKKRQGLGAYEQYF	TGCGCCAGCGATAAAAAGCGACAGGGATTAGGGGCCTACGAGCAGTACTTC
TRBV18	TRBD1	TRBJ1-1	NA	CASSPRRGGEGMNTEAFF	TGTGCCAGCTCACCCCGGAGAGGGGGCGAAGGTATGAACACTGAAGCTTTCTTT
TRBV13	TRBD1	TRBJ2-3	NA	CASSLRQGSSDTQYF	TGTGCCAGCAGCTTAAGACAGGGCTCTTCAGATACGCAGTATTTT
TRBV5-1	NA	TRBJ1-1	NA	CASSLVGGSSNTEAFF	TGCGCCAGCAGCTTGGTCGGGGGATCGTCTAACACTGAAGCTTTCTTT
TRBV27	NA	TRBJ1-6	NA	CASSLQGQGSPLHF	TGTGCCAGCAGTTTACAGGGGCAAGGATCACCCCTCCACTTT
TRBV5-1	NA	TRBJ2-1	NA	CASSGLDSTYNEQFF	TGCGCCAGCAGCGGACTGGACAGCACCTACAATGAGCAGTTCTTC
TRBV10-3	TRBD1	TRBJ2-6	NA	CAISTLIVGGAGANVLTF	TGTGCCATCAGTACCCTGATCGTAGGGGGCGCTGGGGCCAACGTCCTGACTTTC
TRBV30	NA	TRBJ1-2	NA	CAGAGIVKTGGYGYTF	TGTGCCGGGGCGGGCATCGTCAAAACCGGGGGCTATGGCTACACCTTC
TRBV7-9	TRBD1	TRBJ2-5	NA	CASSTDRDQETQYF	TGTGCCAGCAGCACAGACAGGGATCAGGAGACCCAGTACTTC
TRBV6-2/TRBV6-3	NA	TRBJ1-5	NA	CASSYGGPNQPQHF	TGTGCCAGCAGTTACGGAGGGCCCAATCAGCCCCAGCATTTT
TRBV2	TRBD1	TRBJ1-2	NA	CASSDGDRALGYTF	TGTGCCAGCAGTGATGGGGACAGGGCCCTAGGCTACACCTTC
TRBV10-3	NA	TRBJ2-5	NA	CAISESTGSGRETQYF	TGTGCCATCAGTGAGTCGACTGGTAGTGGAAGGGAGACCCAGTACTTC
TRBV5-6	NA	TRBJ1-5	NA	CASSFTGTSNQPQHF	TGTGCCAGCAGCTTTACAGGGACGAGCAATCAGCCCCAGCATTTT
TRBV27	TRBD2	TRBJ2-1	NA	CASRTGLAGADEQFF	TGTGCCAGTAGAACCGGACTAGCGGGAGCCGATGAGCAGTTCTTC